The source of this T cell receptor (beta chain) is a study of T cell responses to AZD1222 COVID-19 vaccine. Study-wide points: Repertoires were collected only later (after the peak T cell response had occurred). Spike-specific TCR depth and breadth grew after two AZD1222 doses.

Some clones are missing from TCRdb's copy, which holds only in-frame ones; the method was immunoSEQ multiplex PCR. This sample has about 150,000 clones, with nearly 90% found just once. In regard to this clone: Its target is not known.

The CDR3 length is 13 residues. Trimming left V 7 bases short and J 4 bases short, with 12 bases between. The germline CDR1 and CDR2 sequences are MDHEN and SYDVKM. The source material was peripheral blood, sampled on day 0 of AZD1222 vaccination. The rearrangement links TRBV28 to TRBJ2-3; no reliable D call. The clonotype was recovered from an adult in good health. The CDR3 here is CASNLRYADTQYF. The CDR3 nucleotides read TGTGCCAGCAACCTTAGGTATGCAGATACGCAGTATTTT.